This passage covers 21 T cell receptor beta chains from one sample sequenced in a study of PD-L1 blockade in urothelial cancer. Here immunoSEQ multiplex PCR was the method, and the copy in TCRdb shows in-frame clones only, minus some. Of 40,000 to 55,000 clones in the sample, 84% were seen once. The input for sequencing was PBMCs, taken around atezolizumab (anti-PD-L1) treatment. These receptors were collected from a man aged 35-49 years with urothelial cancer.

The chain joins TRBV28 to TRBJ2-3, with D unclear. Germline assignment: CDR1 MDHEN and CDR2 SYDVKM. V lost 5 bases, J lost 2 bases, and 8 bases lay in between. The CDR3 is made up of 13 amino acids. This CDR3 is CASSPQFTDTQYF. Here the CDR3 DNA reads TGTGCCAGCAGTCCACAGTTCACAGATACGCAGTATTTT.

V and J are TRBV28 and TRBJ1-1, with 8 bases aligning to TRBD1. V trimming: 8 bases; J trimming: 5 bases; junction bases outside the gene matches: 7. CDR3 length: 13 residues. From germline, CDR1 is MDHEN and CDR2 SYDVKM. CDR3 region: CASAQGARTEAFF. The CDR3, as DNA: TGTGCCAGCGCCCAGGGGGCGAGGACTGAAGCTTTCTTT.

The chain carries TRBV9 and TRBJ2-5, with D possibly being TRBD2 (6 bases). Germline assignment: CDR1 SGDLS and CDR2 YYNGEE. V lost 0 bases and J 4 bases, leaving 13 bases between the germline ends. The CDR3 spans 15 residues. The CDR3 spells CASSVEEGAAETQYF. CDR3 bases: TGTGCCAGCAGCGTAGAGGAGGGTGCGGCAGAGACCCAGTACTTC.

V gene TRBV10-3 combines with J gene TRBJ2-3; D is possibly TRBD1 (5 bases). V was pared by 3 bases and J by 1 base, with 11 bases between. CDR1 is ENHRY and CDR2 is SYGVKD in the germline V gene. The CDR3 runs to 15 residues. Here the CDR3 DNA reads TGTGCCATCAGTGAATCGTTACAGGGCACAGATACGCAGTATTTT. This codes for CAISESLQGTDTQYF.

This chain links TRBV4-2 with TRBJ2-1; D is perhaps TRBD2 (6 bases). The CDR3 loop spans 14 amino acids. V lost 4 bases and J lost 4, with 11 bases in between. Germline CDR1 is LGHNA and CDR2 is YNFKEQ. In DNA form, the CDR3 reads TGTGCCAGCAGCCTAACTAGCAGATACAATGAGCAGTTCTTC. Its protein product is CASSLTSRYNEQFF.

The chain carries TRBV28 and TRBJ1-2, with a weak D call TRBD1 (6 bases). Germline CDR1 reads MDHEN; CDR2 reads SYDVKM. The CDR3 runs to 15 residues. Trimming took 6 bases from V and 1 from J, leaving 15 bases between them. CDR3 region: CASSPTGRSNYGYTF. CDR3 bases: TGTGCCAGCAGCCCCACAGGGCGAAGTAACTATGGCTACACCTTC.

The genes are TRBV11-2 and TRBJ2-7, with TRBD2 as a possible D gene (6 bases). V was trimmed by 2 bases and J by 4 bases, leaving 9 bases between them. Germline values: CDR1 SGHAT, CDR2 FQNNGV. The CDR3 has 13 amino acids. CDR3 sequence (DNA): TGTGCCAGCAGCTTAACGGGAGCATACGAGCAGTACTTC. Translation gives CASSLTGAYEQYF.

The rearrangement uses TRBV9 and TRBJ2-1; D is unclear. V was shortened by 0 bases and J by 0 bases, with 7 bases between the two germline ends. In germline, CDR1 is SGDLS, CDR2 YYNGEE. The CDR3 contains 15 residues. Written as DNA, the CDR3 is TGTGCCAGCAGCGTAGAACCGAGCTCCTACAATGAGCAGTTCTTC. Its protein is CASSVEPSSYNEQFF.

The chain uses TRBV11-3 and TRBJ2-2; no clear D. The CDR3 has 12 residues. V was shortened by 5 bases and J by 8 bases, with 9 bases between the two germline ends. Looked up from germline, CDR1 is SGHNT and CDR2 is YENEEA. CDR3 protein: CASSPPKGELFF. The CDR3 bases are TGTGCCAGCAGCCCCCCCAAAGGGGAGCTGTTTTTT.

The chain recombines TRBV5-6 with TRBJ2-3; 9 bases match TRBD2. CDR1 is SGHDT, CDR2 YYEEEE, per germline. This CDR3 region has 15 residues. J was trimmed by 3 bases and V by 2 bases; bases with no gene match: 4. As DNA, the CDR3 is TGTGCCAGCAGCTTTGGACTAGCGACTACAGATACGCAGTATTTT. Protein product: CASSFGLATTDTQYF.

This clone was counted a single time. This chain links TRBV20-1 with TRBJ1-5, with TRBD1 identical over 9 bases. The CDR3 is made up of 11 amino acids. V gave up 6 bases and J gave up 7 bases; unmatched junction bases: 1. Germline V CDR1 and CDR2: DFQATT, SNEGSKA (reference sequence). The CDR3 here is CSATGGQPQHF. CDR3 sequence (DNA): TGCAGTGCCACAGGGGGCCAGCCCCAGCATTTT.

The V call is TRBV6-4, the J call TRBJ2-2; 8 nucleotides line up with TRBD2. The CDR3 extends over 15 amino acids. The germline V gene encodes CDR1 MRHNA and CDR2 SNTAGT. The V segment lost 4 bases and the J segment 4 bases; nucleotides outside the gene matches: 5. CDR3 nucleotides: TGTGCCAGCAGTGTATCAGCGGGAGTCACCGGGGAGCTGTTTTTT. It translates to CASSVSAGVTGELFF.

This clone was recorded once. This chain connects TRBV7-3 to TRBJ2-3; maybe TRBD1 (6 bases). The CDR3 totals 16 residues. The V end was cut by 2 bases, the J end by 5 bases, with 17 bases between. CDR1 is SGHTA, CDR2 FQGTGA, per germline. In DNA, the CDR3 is TGTGCCAGCAGCTTAGGGGGCGGCTCCTCCCAAGATACGCAGTATTTT. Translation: CASSLGGGSSQDTQYF.

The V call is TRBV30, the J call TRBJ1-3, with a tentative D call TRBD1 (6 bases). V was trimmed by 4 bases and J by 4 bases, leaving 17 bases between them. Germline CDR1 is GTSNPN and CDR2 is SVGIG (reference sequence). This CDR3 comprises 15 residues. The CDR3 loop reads CAWKTGGARGNTIYF. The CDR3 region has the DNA TGTGCCTGGAAAACGGGGGGGGCGAGAGGAAACACCATATATTTT.

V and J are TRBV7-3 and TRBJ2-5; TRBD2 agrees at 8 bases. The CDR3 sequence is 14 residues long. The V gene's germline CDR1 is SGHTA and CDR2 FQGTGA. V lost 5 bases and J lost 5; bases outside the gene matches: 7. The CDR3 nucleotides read TGTGCCAGCAGCCCCGGGGGGGGCCGGGAGACCCAGTACTTC. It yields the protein CASSPGGGRETQYF. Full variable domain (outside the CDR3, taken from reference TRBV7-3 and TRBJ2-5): GAGVSQTPSNKVTEKGKYVELRCDPISGHTALYWYRQSLGQGPEFLIYFQGTGAADDSGLPNDRFFAVRPEGSVSTLKIQRTERGDSAVYLCASSPGGGRETQYFGPGTRLLVL.

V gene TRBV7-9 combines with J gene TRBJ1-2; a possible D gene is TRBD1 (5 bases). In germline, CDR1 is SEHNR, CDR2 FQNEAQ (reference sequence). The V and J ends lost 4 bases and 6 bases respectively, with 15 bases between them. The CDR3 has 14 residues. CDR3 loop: CASSSLGGADGYTF. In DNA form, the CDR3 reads TGTGCCAGCAGCTCGTTGGGAGGGGCGGATGGCTACACCTTC.

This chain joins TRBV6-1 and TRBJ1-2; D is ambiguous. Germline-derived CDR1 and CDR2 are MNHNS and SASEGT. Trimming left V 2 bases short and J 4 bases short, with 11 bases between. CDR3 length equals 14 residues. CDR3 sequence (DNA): TGTGCCAGCAGTGAATTAGAGTTCTTCTATGGCTACACCTTC. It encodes CASSELEFFYGYTF.

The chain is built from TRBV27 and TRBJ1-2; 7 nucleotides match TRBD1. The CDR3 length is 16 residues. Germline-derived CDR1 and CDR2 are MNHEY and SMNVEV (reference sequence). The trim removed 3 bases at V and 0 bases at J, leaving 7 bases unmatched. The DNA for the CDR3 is TGTGCCAGCAGTTTTAACCGGGACAGAGCTAACTATGGCTACACCTTC. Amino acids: CASSFNRDRANYGYTF.

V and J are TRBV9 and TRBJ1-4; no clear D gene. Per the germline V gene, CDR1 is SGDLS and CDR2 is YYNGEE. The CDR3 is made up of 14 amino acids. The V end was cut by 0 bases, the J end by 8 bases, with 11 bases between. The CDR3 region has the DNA TGTGCCAGCAGCGTAGGGCAGGCGGGGGAAAAACTGTTTTTT. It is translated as CASSVGQAGEKLFF.

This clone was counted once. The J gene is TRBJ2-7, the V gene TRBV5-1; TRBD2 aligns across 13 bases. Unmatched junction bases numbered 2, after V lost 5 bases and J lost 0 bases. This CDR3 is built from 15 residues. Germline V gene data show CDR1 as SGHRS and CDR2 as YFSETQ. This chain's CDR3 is CASSRTSGSSYEQYF. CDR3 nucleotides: TGCGCCAGCAGTCGGACTAGCGGGAGCTCCTACGAGCAGTACTTC.

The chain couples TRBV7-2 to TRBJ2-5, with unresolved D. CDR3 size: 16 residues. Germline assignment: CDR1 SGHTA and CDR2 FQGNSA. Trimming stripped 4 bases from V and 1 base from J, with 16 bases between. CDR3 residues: CASSSRSLSIQETQYF. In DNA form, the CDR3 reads TGTGCCAGCAGCTCCAGGTCCCTCTCCATCCAAGAGACCCAGTACTTC.